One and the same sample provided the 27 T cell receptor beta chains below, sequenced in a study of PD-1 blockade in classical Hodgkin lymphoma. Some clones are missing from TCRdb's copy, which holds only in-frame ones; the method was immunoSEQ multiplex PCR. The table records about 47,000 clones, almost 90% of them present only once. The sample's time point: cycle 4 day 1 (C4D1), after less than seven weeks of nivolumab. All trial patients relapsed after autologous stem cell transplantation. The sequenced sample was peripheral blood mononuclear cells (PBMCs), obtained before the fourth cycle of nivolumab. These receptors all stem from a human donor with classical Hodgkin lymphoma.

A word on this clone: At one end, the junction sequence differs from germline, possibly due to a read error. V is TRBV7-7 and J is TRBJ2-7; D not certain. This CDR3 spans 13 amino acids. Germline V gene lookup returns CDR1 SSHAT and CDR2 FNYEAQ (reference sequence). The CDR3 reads CASSLAPLHEQYF. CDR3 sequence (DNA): TGTGCTAGCAGCTTAGCCCCCCTCCACGAGCAGTACTTC.

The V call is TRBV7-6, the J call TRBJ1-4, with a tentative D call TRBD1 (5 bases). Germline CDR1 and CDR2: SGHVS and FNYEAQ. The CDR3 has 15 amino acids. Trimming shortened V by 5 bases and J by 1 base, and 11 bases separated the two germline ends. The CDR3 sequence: CASSPRGGTNEKLFF. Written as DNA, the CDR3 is TGTGCCAGCAGCCCACGGGGGGGAACTAATGAAAAACTGTTTTTT.

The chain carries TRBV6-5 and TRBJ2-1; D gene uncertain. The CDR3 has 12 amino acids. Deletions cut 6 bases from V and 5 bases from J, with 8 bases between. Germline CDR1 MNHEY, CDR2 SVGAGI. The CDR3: CASRPYNNEQFF. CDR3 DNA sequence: TGTGCCAGCAGACCGTATAACAATGAGCAGTTCTTC.

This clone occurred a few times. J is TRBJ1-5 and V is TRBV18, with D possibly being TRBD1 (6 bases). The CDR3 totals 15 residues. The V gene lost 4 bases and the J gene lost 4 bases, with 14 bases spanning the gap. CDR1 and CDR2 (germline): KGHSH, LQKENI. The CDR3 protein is CASSLLQGHNQPQHF. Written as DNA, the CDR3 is TGTGCCAGCTCACTATTACAGGGCCATAATCAGCCCCAGCATTTT. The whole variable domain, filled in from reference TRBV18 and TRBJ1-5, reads NAGVMQNPRHLVRRRGQEARLRCSPMKGHSHVYWYRQLPEEGLKFMVYLQKENIIDESGMPKERFSAEFPKEGPSILRIQQVVRGDSAAYFCASSLLQGHNQPQHFGDGTRLSIL.

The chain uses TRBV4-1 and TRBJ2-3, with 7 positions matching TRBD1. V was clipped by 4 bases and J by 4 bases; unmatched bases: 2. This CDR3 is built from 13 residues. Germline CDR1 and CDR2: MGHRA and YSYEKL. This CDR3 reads CASSRQGADTQYF. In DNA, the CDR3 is TGCGCCAGCAGCCGGCAGGGGGCAGATACGCAGTATTTT.

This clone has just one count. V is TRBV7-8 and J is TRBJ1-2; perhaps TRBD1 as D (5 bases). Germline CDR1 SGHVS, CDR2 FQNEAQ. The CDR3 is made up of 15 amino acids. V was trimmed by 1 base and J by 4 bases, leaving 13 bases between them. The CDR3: CASSLDDGRGYGYTF. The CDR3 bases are TGTGCCAGCAGCTTAGACGACGGGAGGGGCTATGGCTACACCTTC.

As DNA, the CDR3 is TGTGCCAGCAGCGTAGATAGGATAACGGTCACAGATACGCAGTATTTT. Encoded protein: CASSVDRITVTDTQYF. The chain links TRBV9 to TRBJ2-3; D is undetermined. CDR1 and CDR2 (germline): SGDLS, YYNGEE. Trimming pared 0 bases from V and 2 bases from J, leaving 13 bases between. CDR3 size: 16 residues.

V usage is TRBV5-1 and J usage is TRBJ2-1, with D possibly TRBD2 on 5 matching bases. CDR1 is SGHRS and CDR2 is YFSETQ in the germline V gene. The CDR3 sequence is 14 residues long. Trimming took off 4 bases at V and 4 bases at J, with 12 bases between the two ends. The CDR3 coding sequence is TGCGCCAGCAGCCCCCAACTAGTTTACAATGAGCAGTTCTTC. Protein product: CASSPQLVYNEQFF.

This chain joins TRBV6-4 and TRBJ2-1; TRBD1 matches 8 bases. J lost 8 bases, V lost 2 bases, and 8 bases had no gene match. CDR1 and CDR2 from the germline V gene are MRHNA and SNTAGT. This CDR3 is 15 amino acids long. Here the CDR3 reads CASSDRTGRYHEQFF. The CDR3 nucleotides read TGTGCCAGCAGTGACCGGACAGGGCGGTATCATGAGCAGTTCTTC.

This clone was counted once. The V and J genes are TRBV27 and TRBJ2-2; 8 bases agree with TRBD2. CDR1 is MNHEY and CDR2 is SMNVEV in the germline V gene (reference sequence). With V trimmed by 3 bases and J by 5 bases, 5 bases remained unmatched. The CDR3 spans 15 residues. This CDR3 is CASSFRGGGTGELFF. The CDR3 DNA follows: TGTGCCAGCAGTTTCAGGGGCGGGGGGACCGGGGAGCTGTTTTTT.

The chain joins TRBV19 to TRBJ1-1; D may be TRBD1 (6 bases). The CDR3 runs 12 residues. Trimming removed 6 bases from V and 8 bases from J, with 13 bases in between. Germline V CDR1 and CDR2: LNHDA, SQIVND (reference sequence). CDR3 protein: CASSLTGREAFF. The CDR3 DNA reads TGTGCCAGTAGCCTTACAGGGAGGGAAGCTTTCTTT.

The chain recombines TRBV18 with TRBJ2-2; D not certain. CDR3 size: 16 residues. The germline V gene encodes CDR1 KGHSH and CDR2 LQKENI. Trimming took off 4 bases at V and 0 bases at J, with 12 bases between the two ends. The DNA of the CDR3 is TGTGCCAGCTCACGGACGGACGCCTCGAACACCGGGGAGCTGTTTTTT. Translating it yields CASSRTDASNTGELFF.

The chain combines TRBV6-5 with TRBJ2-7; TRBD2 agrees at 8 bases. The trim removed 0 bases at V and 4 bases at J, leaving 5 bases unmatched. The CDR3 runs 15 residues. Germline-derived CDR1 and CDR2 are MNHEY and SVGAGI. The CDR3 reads CASSYSASGSYEQYF. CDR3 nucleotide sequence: TGTGCCAGCAGTTACTCTGCCAGCGGGAGTTACGAGCAGTACTTC.

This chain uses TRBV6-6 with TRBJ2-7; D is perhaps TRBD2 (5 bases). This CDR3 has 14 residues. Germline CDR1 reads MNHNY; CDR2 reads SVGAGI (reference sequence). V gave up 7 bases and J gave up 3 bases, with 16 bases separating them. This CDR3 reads CASTPRLPLYEQYF. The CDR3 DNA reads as TGTGCCAGCACTCCTAGACTACCCCTCTACGAGCAGTACTTC.

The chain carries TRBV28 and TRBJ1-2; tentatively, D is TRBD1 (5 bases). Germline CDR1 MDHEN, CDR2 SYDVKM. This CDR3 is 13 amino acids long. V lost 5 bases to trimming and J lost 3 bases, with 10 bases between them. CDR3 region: CASSLTGDYGYTF. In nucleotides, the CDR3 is TGTGCCAGCAGTCTCACAGGTGACTATGGCTACACCTTC.

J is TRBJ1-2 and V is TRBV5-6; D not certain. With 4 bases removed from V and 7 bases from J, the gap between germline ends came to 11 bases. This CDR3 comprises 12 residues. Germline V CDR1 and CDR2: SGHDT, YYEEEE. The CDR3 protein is CASSQTIAGYTF. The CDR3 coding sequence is TGTGCCAGCAGCCAAACGATCGCTGGCTACACCTTC.

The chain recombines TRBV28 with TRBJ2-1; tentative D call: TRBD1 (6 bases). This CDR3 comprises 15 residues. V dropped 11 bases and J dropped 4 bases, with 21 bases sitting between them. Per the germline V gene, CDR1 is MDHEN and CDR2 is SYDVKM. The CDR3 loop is CARSPDRNGYNEQFF. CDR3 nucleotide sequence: TGTGCCCGCTCCCCCGACAGGAACGGGTACAATGAGCAGTTCTTC.

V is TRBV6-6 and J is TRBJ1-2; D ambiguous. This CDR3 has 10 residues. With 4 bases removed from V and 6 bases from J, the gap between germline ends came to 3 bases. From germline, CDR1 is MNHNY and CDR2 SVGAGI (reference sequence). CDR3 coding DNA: TGTGCCAGCAGTTTCGATGGCTACACCTTC. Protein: CASSFDGYTF.

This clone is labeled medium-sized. The CDR3 region has the DNA TGTGCCAGCAGCCACTACCGGGACTCCTACAATGAGCAGTTCTTC. Protein: CASSHYRDSYNEQFF. The chain employs TRBV5-6 and TRBJ2-1; the D gene is possibly TRBD2 (5 bases). CDR1 and CDR2 (germline): SGHDT, YYEEEE. Trimming shortened V by 4 bases and J by 0 bases, and 11 bases separated the two germline ends. The CDR3 is made up of 15 amino acids.

The DNA of the CDR3 is TGTGCCACCAGCAGAGTTTGGACCCTCTCCTACGAGCAGTACTTC. As protein: CATSRVWTLSYEQYF. This chain connects TRBV15 to TRBJ2-7; D gene ambiguous. The germline V and J ends were trimmed by 1 base and 0 bases, with 10 bases remaining between them. Germline V gives CDR1 LNHNV, CDR2 YYDKDF (reference sequence). The CDR3 contains 15 residues.

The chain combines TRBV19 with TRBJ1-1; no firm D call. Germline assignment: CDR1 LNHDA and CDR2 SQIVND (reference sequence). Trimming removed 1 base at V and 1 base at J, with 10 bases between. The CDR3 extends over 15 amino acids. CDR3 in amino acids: CASSIARHQNTEAFF. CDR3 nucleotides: TGTGCCAGTAGTATAGCCCGACACCAGAACACTGAAGCTTTCTTT.

CDR3: CASSLEAGEATNEKLFF. As DNA, the CDR3 is TGTGCCAGCAGCTTGGAAGCAGGGGAGGCAACTAATGAAAAACTGTTTTTT. This rearrangement joins TRBV5-4 to TRBJ1-4, with TRBD1 as a possible D gene (6 bases). V was trimmed by 0 bases and J by 0 bases, leaving 12 bases between them. This CDR3 spans 17 amino acids. Germline V lookup: CDR1 SGHNT, CDR2 YYREEE (reference sequence).

The CDR3 here is CASSSWTPSYNEQFF. CDR3 nucleotide sequence: TGTGCCAGCAGCTCATGGACACCGTCCTACAATGAGCAGTTCTTC. The chain carries TRBV12-1 and TRBJ2-1; whether TRBD1, the table's D call, matches the DNA was not checked. TRBV12-1 is flagged as a pseudogene. This CDR3 comprises 15 residues.

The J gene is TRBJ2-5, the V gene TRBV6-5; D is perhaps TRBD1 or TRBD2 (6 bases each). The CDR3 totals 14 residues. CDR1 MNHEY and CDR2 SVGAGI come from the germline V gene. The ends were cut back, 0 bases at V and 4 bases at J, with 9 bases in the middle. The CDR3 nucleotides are TGTGCCAGCAGTTACTCAGGGGGGCTAGAGACCCAGTACTTC. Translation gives CASSYSGGLETQYF.

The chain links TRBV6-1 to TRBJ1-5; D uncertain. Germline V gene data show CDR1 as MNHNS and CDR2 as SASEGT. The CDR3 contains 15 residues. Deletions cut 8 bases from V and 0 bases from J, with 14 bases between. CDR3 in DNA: TGTGCCAGCCGGGAGTCGGGAGATAGCAATCAGCCCCAGCATTTT. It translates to CASRESGDSNQPQHF.

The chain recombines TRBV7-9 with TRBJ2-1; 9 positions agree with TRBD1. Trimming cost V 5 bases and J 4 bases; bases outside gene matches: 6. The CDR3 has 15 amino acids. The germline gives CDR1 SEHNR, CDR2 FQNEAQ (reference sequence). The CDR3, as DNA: TGTGCCAGCAGCCGAAACAGGGGGCAGTACAATGAGCAGTTCTTC. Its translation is CASSRNRGQYNEQFF.

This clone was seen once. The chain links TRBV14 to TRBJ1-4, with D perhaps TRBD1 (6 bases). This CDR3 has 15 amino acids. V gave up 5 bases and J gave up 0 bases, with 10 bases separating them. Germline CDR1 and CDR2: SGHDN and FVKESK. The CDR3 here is CASSEGGPTNEKLFF. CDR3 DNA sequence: TGTGCCAGCAGCGAAGGGGGGCCAACTAATGAAAAACTGTTTTTT.